This TCR beta chain was obtained from a study of pediatric ulcerative colitis. Study context: Disease was pancolitis in several and left-sided in two, histology-confirmed.

The CDR3 has 13 amino acids. Germline-derived CDR1 and CDR2 are SGHDN and FVKESK. Worth noting for this clone: No antigen is known for it. At one end the junction does not follow the germline gene, possibly because of a read error.

The rectum was sampled with one to two pinch biopsies at colonoscopy. Ulcerative colitis patients received no immunosuppressive medication before the diagnostic colonoscopy. Broader study findings: Two rectal CDR3 clonotypes occurred in all ulcerative colitis patients.

The assay was run at survey level. Clones were sequenced by immunoSEQ multiplex PCR, and TCRdb holds only the in-frame ones, with some missing. Here the sample spans 40,000 to 55,000 clones, 60% to 85% being singletons. The specimen was gut tissue. The V call is TRBV14, the J call TRBJ2-7, with D unclear. This TCR was sampled from a girl aged 5 to 17 with moderate ulcerative colitis. This CDR3 reads CASTPKGSHEQYF. The CDR3 region has the DNA TGTGCCAGCACCCCCAAGGGCTCCCACGAGCAGTACTTC. Combining the CDR3 with reference TRBV14 and TRBJ2-7 gives the whole variable domain EAGVTQFPSHSVIEKGQTVTLRCDPISGHDNLYWYRRVMGKEIKFLLHFVKESKQDESGMPNNRFLAERTGGTYSTLKVQPAELEDSGVYFCASTPKGSHEQYFGPGTRLTVT.